These 15 T cell receptor beta chains were all obtained from the same sample, sequenced in a study of blood T cells in healthy people across ages. Then a second PCR, running roughly 6 to 11 cycles, was carried out with a sample-barcoded 5' primer and a J-beta primer mix. TCRdb re-analysed the 5' RACE reads in MiXCR, keeping a single row per CDR3 protein. The data show roughly 930,000 distinct CDR3 sequences, around 48% seen once. The sequenced sample consisted of blood. The source of these receptors is a man between 25 and 39 years old in good health.

The J gene is TRBJ2-1, the V gene TRBV7-2; D not resolved. Per germline, CDR1 SGHTA and CDR2 FQGNSA. This CDR3 region has 15 residues. The V gene lost 1 base and the J gene lost 6 bases, with 13 bases spanning the gap. The CDR3 here is CASSLVGRLSNEQFF. DNA for the CDR3: TGTGCCAGCAGCTTAGTAGGCCGTCTATCCAATGAGCAGTTCTTC. Combining the CDR3 with reference TRBV7-2 and TRBJ2-1 gives the whole variable domain GAGVSQSPSNKVTEKGKDVELRCDPISGHTALYWYRQSLGQGLEFLIYFQGNSAPDKSGLPSDRFSAERTGGSVSTLTIQRTQQEDSAVYLCASSLVGRLSNEQFFGPGTRLTVL.

The sample holds a few counts of this clonotype. The chain has TRBV6-1 and TRBJ2-1; 7 bases align to TRBD1. V trimming: 6 bases; J trimming: 7 bases; junction bases outside the gene matches: 21. Germline values: CDR1 MNHNS, CDR2 SASEGT. The CDR3 covers 18 residues. The CDR3 coding sequence is TGTGCCAGCAGCAGAGACGTAAACAGGGGCAGCCAAACTAATGAGCAGTTCTTC. This sequence encodes CASSRDVNRGSQTNEQFF.

The CDR3 sequence: CASQRPRGPSDTGELFF. CDR3 bases: TGTGCCAGCCAACGACCTCGGGGGCCTTCGGACACCGGGGAGCTGTTTTTT. The rearrangement links TRBV6-2 or TRBV6-3 to TRBJ2-2; perhaps D is TRBD1 or TRBD2 (6 bases each). Germline V gene sequence: CDR1 MNHEY, CDR2 SVGEGT. Trimming stripped 8 bases from V and 3 bases from J, with 22 bases between. The CDR3 sequence is 17 residues long.

This chain connects TRBV4-3 to TRBJ2-5; the D gene could be TRBD1 or TRBD2 (5 bases each). The CDR3 is 15 amino acids. V lost 0 bases and J 11 bases, leaving 19 bases between the germline ends. Per germline, CDR1 LGHNA and CDR2 YSLEER. In nucleotides, the CDR3 is TGCGCCAGCAGCCAAGATGAGGGGCACTACAATGAGCAGTACTTC. Translation gives CASSQDEGHYNEQYF.

The V call is TRBV7-2, the J call TRBJ1-1; D call uncertain. This CDR3 is built from 13 residues. V lost 1 base and J 4 bases, leaving 7 bases between the germline ends. Germline V gene sequence: CDR1 SGHTA, CDR2 FQGNSA. CDR3 in DNA: TGTGCCAGCAGCTTAGAAGCCAGCACTGAAGCTTTCTTT. Its protein is CASSLEASTEAFF.

The chain carries TRBV3-1 and TRBJ1-1, with D possibly matching TRBD1 (6 bases). The V end was cut by 0 bases, the J end by 6 bases, with 20 bases between. Germline loops: CDR1 LGHDT, CDR2 YNNKEL (reference sequence). The CDR3 covers 17 residues. The CDR3 here is CASSQERGRGRGAEAFF. The CDR3 DNA sequence: TGTGCCAGCAGCCAAGAGCGGGGCAGGGGTCGAGGGGCTGAAGCTTTCTTT.

Only a few counts were recorded for this clonotype. The chain joins TRBV4-3 to TRBJ2-7; 8 nucleotides agree with TRBD1. The CDR3 totals 15 residues. Germline CDR1 reads LGHNA; CDR2 reads YSLEER. J lost 2 bases, V lost 1 base, and 4 bases had no gene match. The CDR3 reads CASSQGTGNPYEQYF. As DNA, the CDR3 is TGCGCCAGCAGCCAAGGGACAGGGAACCCCTACGAGCAGTACTTC.

This chain joins TRBV24-1 and TRBJ2-3, with D possibly TRBD1 on 6 matching bases. Trimming took off 5 bases at V and 1 base at J, with 15 bases between the two ends. Per germline, CDR1 KGHDR and CDR2 SFDVKD. The CDR3 runs to 16 residues. The CDR3 here is CATSAKTGGGTDTQYF. As DNA, the CDR3 is TGTGCCACCAGTGCTAAGACAGGTGGTGGCACAGATACGCAGTATTTT.

The gene calls are TRBV7-2 and TRBJ2-2; 9 bases align to TRBD2. Germline lookup yields CDR1 SGHTA and CDR2 FQGNSA. J gave up 6 bases and V 3 bases, and 5 bases lay outside the gene matches. CDR3 length: 15 residues. The CDR3 region is CASSFLAGGSGELFF. For the CDR3, the DNA is TGTGCCAGCAGCTTTCTCGCGGGGGGGTCCGGGGAGCTGTTTTTT.

This sequence joins TRBV28 and TRBJ2-7; D perhaps matches TRBD1 (5 bases). Trimming took off 3 bases at V and 2 bases at J, with 11 bases between the two ends. Germline V gives CDR1 MDHEN, CDR2 SYDVKM. The CDR3 consists of 14 residues. The CDR3 region has the DNA TGTGCCAGCAGTTTCTCCGACAGTGCCTACGAGCAGTACTTC. Its protein is CASSFSDSAYEQYF.

This clonotype was seen a handful of times. The J gene is TRBJ1-5, the V gene TRBV4-1; D uncertain. The CDR3 consists of 16 residues. The germline V and J ends were trimmed by 2 bases and 0 bases, with 11 bases remaining between them. Germline CDR1 and CDR2: MGHRA and YSYEKL. The CDR3 protein is CASSQRGLGSNQPQHF. The DNA of the CDR3 is TGCGCCAGCAGCCAACGGGGATTAGGTAGCAATCAGCCCCAGCATTTT.

The chain uses TRBV4-1 and TRBJ1-5; D ambiguous. Germline CDR1 is MGHRA and CDR2 is YSYEKL. V was shortened by 1 base and J by 6 bases, with 7 bases between the two germline ends. The CDR3 is 13 residues long. CDR3 in DNA: TGCGCCAGCAGCCAAGTATTTAGTCAGCCCCAGCATTTT. This sequence encodes CASSQVFSQPQHF.

This chain connects TRBV27 to TRBJ2-3; D possibly uses TRBD1 or TRBD2 (5 bases each). This CDR3 spans 14 amino acids. The V and J ends lost 6 bases and 0 bases respectively, with 10 bases between them. Germline CDR1 is MNHEY and CDR2 is SMNVEV (reference sequence). CDR3 residues: CASRPGASTDTQYF. The CDR3 DNA sequence: TGTGCCAGCAGACCCGGGGCTAGCACAGATACGCAGTATTTT.

This clonotype appeared a few times. CDR3 loop: CSVEAPFRGGTEAFF. CDR3 in DNA: TGCAGCGTTGAAGCTCCCTTCAGGGGAGGGACTGAAGCTTTCTTT. The chain couples TRBV29-1 to TRBJ1-1, with D perhaps matching TRBD1 (6 bases). Germline-derived CDR1 and CDR2 are SQVTM and ANQGSEA. V lost 1 base to trimming and J lost 5 bases, with 17 bases between them. CDR3 length equals 15 residues.

This clonotype has only a few counts. This sequence joins TRBV7-9 and TRBJ2-1, with TRBD1 matching 8 bases. The germline V gene has CDR1 SEHNR and CDR2 FQNEAQ (reference sequence). The CDR3 totals 15 residues. V was pared by 5 bases and J by 4 bases, with 7 bases of the junction left unmatched. CDR3 nucleotide sequence: TGTGCCAGCAGCCCCGGGACAGGAAATTACAATGAGCAGTTCTTC. This encodes CASSPGTGNYNEQFF.